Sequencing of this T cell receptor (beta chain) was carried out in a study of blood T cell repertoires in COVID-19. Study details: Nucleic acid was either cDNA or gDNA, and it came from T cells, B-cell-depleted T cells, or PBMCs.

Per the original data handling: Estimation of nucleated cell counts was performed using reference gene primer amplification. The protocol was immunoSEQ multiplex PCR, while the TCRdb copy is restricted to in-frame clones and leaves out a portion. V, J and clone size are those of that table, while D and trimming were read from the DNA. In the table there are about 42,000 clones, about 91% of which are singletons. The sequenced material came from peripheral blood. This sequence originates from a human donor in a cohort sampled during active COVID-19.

CDR3 bases: TGTGCCAGCAGTTTATACAGGGGGCAAAACTATGGCTACACCTTC. Translating gives CASSLYRGQNYGYTF. V and J are TRBV27 and TRBJ1-2, with 9 bases matching TRBD1. V lost 1 base, J lost 2 bases, and 2 bases stayed unmatched. Germline V gene lookup returns CDR1 MNHEY and CDR2 SMNVEV (reference sequence). There are 15 residues in the CDR3.